What follows are 20 T cell receptor beta chains derived from one specimen sequenced in a study of blood T cell repertoires in COVID-19. TCRdb's copy holds only in-frame clones and misses some; the assay was immunoSEQ multiplex PCR. The sample records roughly 220,000 clones, 80% to 90% being singletons. Sequencing input: peripheral blood. The receptors shown here come from a woman older than 75 with COVID-19, enrolled during active disease.

V and J are TRBV30 and TRBJ2-3, with D perhaps matching TRBD2 (5 bases). The germline CDR1 and CDR2 sequences are GTSNPN and SVGIG (reference sequence). Trimming left V 5 bases short and J 0 bases short, with 12 bases between. The CDR3 totals 14 residues. CDR3 nucleotides: TGTGCCTGGCAGGTCAGCGGAAGCACAGATACGCAGTATTTT. Protein sequence: CAWQVSGSTDTQYF.

The V gene is TRBV7-3, the J gene TRBJ2-1; 12 nucleotides line up with TRBD2. V dropped 5 bases and J dropped 6; count of bases not matched to a gene: 8. CDR1 is SGHTA, CDR2 FQGTGA, per germline. The CDR3 length is 16 residues. In nucleotides, the CDR3 is TGTGCCAGCAGCCCCCGGCTAGCGGGAGGGCGCAATGAGCAGTTCTTC. Translating it yields CASSPRLAGGRNEQFF.

The chain joins TRBV30 to TRBJ2-7; a weak D match, TRBD2 (6 bases). The CDR3 runs to 14 residues. Germline CDR1 GTSNPN, CDR2 SVGIG (reference sequence). V was cut by 2 bases and J by 2 bases, with 13 bases left in between. The CDR3 loop reads CAWSMGGGAYEQYF. CDR3 nucleotides: TGTGCCTGGAGTATGGGGGGAGGCGCCTACGAGCAGTACTTC.

J is TRBJ1-2 and V is TRBV21-1. TRBV21-1 is annotated as a pseudogene. This CDR3 contains 17 residues. In nucleotides, the CDR3 is TGTGCCAGCAGCAATATCGTAAGGCGGCGAAAGAACTATGGCTACACCTTC. It translates to CASSNIVRRRKNYGYTF.

The rearrangement joins TRBV6-4 to TRBJ1-6, with a weak D call TRBD1 (5 bases). The germline V and J ends were trimmed by 2 bases and 7 bases, with 9 bases remaining between them. Germline CDR1 reads MRHNA; CDR2 reads SNTAGT. The CDR3 consists of 14 residues. The DNA of the CDR3 is TGTGCCAGCAGTGACCAGGGTCGAAATTCACCCCTCCACTTT. Protein sequence: CASSDQGRNSPLHF.

The chain carries TRBV3-1 (or the pseudogene TRBV3-2) and TRBJ1-2; no clear D gene. V lost 0 bases to trimming and J lost 4 bases, with 12 bases between them. The CDR3 sequence is 15 residues long. CDR1 and CDR2 (germline): LGHDT, YNNKEL (reference sequence). Written as DNA, the CDR3 is TGTGCCAGCAGCCAAGAACTTGCAGGCCTCTATGGCTACACCTTC. Translating it yields CASSQELAGLYGYTF.

The chain recombines TRBV30 with TRBJ2-1; 9 nucleotides align to TRBD2. Germline values: CDR1 GTSNPN, CDR2 SVGIG (reference sequence). The CDR3 runs 13 residues. V shed 2 bases, J shed 9 bases, and the junction held 5 bases outside the gene matches. The CDR3 protein is CAWSLGLAGEQFF. CDR3 bases: TGTGCCTGGAGTTTGGGACTAGCTGGTGAGCAGTTCTTC.

This clone was seen once. The chain has TRBV2 and TRBJ1-2, with TRBD1 identical over 8 bases. Germline trimming cut 3 bases from V and 3 bases from J; bases unmatched to any gene: 3. The CDR3 covers 14 residues. The germline CDR1 and CDR2 sequences are SNHLY and FYNNEI. CDR3 nucleotides: TGTGCCAGCAGTGATAGACAGGGGCACTATGGCTACACCTTC. The encoded protein is CASSDRQGHYGYTF.

The chain joins TRBV30 to TRBJ1-1; TRBD1 might be the D (5 bases). Trimming stripped 5 bases from V and 5 bases from J, with 18 bases between. The CDR3 has 14 residues. Germline-derived CDR1 and CDR2 are GTSNPN and SVGIG (reference sequence). DNA of the CDR3: TGTGCCTGGTATCCTGCCAGGGTGAGGACTGAAGCTTTCTTT. This encodes CAWYPARVRTEAFF.

Here the CDR3 DNA reads TGTGCCAGCAGCTTGCAGGTGCGGGGCCCTGGGGATACGCAGTATTTT. As protein: CASSLQVRGPGDTQYF. The chain uses TRBV5-4 and TRBJ2-3; weak D call: TRBD2 (6 bases). The germline CDR1 and CDR2 sequences are SGHNT and YYREEE (reference sequence). V lost 1 base, J lost 6 bases, and 18 bases lay in between. This CDR3 is built from 16 residues.

The V and J genes are TRBV12-3 or TRBV12-4 and TRBJ1-1; the match to TRBD1 covers 12 bases. The V and J ends lost 4 bases and 7 bases, in that order; junction bases with no gene match: 1. The CDR3 runs to 13 residues. The CDR3 loop is CASSWDRGREAFF. DNA of the CDR3: TGTGCCAGCAGTTGGGACAGGGGGCGTGAAGCTTTCTTT.

Comments on this clone: This same CDR3 is encoded by further DNA sequences in the sample. The CDR3 DNA is TGTGCCAGTAGCGACAGGGGGCGATCTGAAAAACTGTTTTTT. Its protein is CASSDRGRSEKLFF. The chain recombines TRBV19 with TRBJ1-4, with 10 bases identical to TRBD1. The V gene's germline CDR1 is LNHDA and CDR2 SQIVND (reference sequence). V lost 6 bases and J lost 7; bases outside the gene matches: 5. There are 14 residues in the CDR3.

In this sample, this clone turned up once. CDR3 sequence: CASSRVSQGRREQYF. CDR3 coding DNA: TGTGCCAGCAGCCGGGTATCACAGGGGCGACGCGAGCAGTACTTC. V is TRBV14 and J is TRBJ2-7; 7 bases map to TRBD1. Germline V gene data show CDR1 as SGHDN and CDR2 as FVKESK. V dropped 4 bases and J dropped 6; count of bases not matched to a gene: 12. The CDR3 runs to 15 residues.

V gene TRBV15 combines with J gene TRBJ2-2; the match to TRBD1 covers 8 bases. From germline, CDR1 is LNHNV and CDR2 YYDKDF (reference sequence). The CDR3 covers 17 residues. J was trimmed by 4 bases and V by 5 bases; bases with no gene match: 12. In DNA, the CDR3 is TGTGCCACCAGCTCACGAGGGGCAGGGGGCGGCACCGGGGAGCTGTTTTTT. Translation gives CATSSRGAGGGTGELFF.

The chain recombines TRBV12-3 or TRBV12-4 with TRBJ1-5; no clear D gene. The germline V and J ends were trimmed by 3 bases and 12 bases, with 15 bases remaining between them. CDR3 length: 13 residues. CDR3 loop: CASSFSSVEGQHF. The DNA of the CDR3 is TGTGCCAGCAGTTTTTCATCCGTGGAGGGCCAGCATTTT.

This clone came up a few times. The chain has TRBV24-1 and TRBJ2-1, with 8 bases identical to TRBD2. The germline V gene has CDR1 KGHDR and CDR2 SFDVKD. V lost 2 bases to trimming and J lost 5 bases; unmatched junction nucleotides: 10. There are 17 residues in the CDR3. CDR3 region: CATSDSDSGGAHNEQFF. The CDR3 DNA sequence: TGTGCCACCAGTGATTCCGATTCGGGGGGGGCCCACAATGAGCAGTTCTTC.

V gene TRBV5-1 combines with J gene TRBJ1-6; D may be TRBD1 (5 bases). Germline lookup yields CDR1 SGHRS and CDR2 YFSETQ. This CDR3 has 14 amino acids. Trimming took 2 bases from V and 8 from J, leaving 11 bases between them. CDR3 sequence reads: CASSFKGLDSPLHF. For the CDR3, the DNA is TGCGCCAGCAGCTTTAAGGGGTTGGATTCACCCCTCCACTTT.

This clone was detected a few times. The chain couples TRBV7-9 to TRBJ2-3, with a possible D match to TRBD2 (5 bases). The CDR3 is made up of 15 amino acids. The germline V gene has CDR1 SEHNR and CDR2 FQNEAQ (reference sequence). V shed 5 bases and J shed 3 bases, with 15 bases lying between them. CDR3 protein: CASSPKGGGTDTQYF. The CDR3 coding sequence is TGTGCCAGCAGCCCCAAAGGAGGAGGAACAGATACGCAGTATTTT.

This chain connects TRBV20-1 to TRBJ1-6, with D maybe TRBD1 (6 bases). Per germline, CDR1 DFQATT and CDR2 SNEGSKA (reference sequence). This CDR3 has 15 residues. Trimming shortened V by 3 bases and J by 7 bases, and 16 bases separated the two germline ends. DNA for the CDR3: TGCAGTGCTAGTTTAATGGAGACAGGAAATTCACCCCTCCACTTT. Amino acid sequence: CSASLMETGNSPLHF.

J is TRBJ2-1 and V is TRBV4-1; possibly TRBD1 for D (6 bases). The CDR3 spans 15 residues. CDR1 MGHRA and CDR2 YSYEKL come from the germline V gene. Trimming cost V 0 bases and J 8 bases, with 14 bases left between them. CDR3 nucleotides: TGCGCCAGCAGCCAAGAAGGGACGAAGGGGGATGAGCAGTTCTTC. Its translation: CASSQEGTKGDEQFF.